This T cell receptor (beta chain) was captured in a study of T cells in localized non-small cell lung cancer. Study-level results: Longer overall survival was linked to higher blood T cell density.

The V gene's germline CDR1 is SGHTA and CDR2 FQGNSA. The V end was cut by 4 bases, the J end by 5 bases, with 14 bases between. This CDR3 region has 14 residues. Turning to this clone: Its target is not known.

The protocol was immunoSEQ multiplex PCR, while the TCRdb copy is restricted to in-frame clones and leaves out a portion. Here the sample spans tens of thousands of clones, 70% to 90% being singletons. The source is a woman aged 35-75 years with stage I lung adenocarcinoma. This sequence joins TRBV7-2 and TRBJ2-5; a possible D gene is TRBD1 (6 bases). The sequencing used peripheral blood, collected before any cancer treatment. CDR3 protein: CASSSRGRGETQYF. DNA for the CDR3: TGTGCCAGCAGCTCCCGGGGTAGGGGGGAGACCCAGTACTTC.